This record covers a single T cell receptor (beta chain). Its antigen is unknown. These data are taken from a study of somatic mutations in cytotoxic T cells in rheumatoid arthritis. The data were produced by immunoSEQ multiplex PCR, yet TCRdb's version contains in-frame clones alone and is incomplete. The sample includes roughly 20,000 clones, approximately 82% of them seen just once. Germline trimming cut 3 bases from V and 9 bases from J; bases unmatched to any gene: 9. Looked up from germline, CDR1 is SGDLS and CDR2 is YYNGEE. CDR3 size: 17 residues. Study results and limitations: The slight TRBV07 underrepresentation in rheumatoid arthritis patients received no adjustment for multiple comparisons.

The material sequenced was CD8+ T cells sorted from blood. The TCR comes from an adult with rheumatoid arthritis. The chain carries TRBV9 and TRBJ2-1; TRBD2 agrees at 16 bases. CDR3 bases: TGTGCCAGCAGCGCCCCGGACGGGACTAGCGGGAGGGGTGAGCAGTTCTTC. Translation: CASSAPDGTSGRGEQFF.